The T cell receptor beta chain under discussion was sequenced for a study of CD8+ T cells in alopecia areata. Whole-study findings and limits: Normal skin's resident alphabeta T cells are sequenced alongside lesional scalp T cells. TCR sharing across patients was less clear than in mice, possibly HLA-related.

In regard to this clone: Antigen unknown.

Germline V gives CDR1 SQVTM, CDR2 ANQGSEA. The CDR3 totals 12 residues. V was shortened by 7 bases and J by 7 bases, with 14 bases between the two germline ends. Reverse transcription of extracted RNA yielded cDNA, which provided the sequencing template. The data were produced by immunoSEQ multiplex PCR, yet TCRdb's version contains in-frame clones alone and is incomplete. The data show 30,000 to 40,000 clones, 60% to 85% seen once. Alopecia areata patients gave lesional scalp punch biopsies and peripheral blood samples. PBMCs were stained for CD3, CD4 and CD8, and CD4+ and CD8+ T cells were sorted. Sequenced input: NKG2D-low CD8+ T cells sorted from blood. The TCR sequence derives from a human donor with alopecia areata. The chain couples TRBV29-1 to TRBJ2-1, with D unclear. CDR3 DNA sequence: TGCAGCGGCAACCGCGTGGGGAATGAGCAGTTCTTC. Amino acids: CSGNRVGNEQFF.